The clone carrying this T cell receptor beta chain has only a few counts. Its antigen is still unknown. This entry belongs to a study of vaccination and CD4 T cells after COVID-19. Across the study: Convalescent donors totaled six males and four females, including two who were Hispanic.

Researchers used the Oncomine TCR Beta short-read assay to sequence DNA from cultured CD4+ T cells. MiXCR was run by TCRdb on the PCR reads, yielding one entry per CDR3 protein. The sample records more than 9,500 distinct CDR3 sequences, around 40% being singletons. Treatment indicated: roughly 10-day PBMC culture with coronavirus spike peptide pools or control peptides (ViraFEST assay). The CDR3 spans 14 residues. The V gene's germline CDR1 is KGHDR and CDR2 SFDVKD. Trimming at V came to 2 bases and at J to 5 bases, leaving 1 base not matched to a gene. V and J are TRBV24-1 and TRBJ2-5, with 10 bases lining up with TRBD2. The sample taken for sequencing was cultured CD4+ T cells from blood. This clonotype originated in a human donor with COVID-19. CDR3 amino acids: CATSDSLAGETQYF. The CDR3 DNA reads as TGTGCCACCAGTGATTCACTAGCGGGGGAGACCCAGTACTTC.